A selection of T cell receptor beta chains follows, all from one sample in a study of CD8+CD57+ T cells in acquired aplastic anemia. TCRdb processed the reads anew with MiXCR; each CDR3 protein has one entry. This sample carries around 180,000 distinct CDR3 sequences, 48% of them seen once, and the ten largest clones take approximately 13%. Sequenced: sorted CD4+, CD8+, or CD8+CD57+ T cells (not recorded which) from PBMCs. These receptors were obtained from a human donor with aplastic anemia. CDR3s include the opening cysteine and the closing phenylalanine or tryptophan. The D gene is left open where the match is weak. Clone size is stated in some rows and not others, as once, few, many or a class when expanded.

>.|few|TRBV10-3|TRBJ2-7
TGTGCCATAAAAGAGCGGGCCGAGCAGTACTTC
CAIKERAEQYF
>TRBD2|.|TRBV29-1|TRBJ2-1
TGCTGCGTTCGGGGGCGGACTAGCGGGAGATCCGATGAGCAGTTCTTC
CCVRGRTSGRSDEQFF
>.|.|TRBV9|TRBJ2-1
TGTGCCAGCAGCGTAAGCCCAGGGGAGACCCCAATTTACAATGAGCAGTTCTTC
CASSVSPGETPIYNEQFF
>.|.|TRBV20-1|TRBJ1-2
TGCAGTGCTAAAGGGACACCTGCTAACTATGGCTACACCTTC
CSAKGTPANYGYTF
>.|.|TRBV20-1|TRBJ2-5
TGCAGTGCTAGAAGACAGTCGGAGACCCAGTACTTC
CSARRQSETQYF
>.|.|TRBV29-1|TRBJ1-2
TGCAGCGTCCAAGGGTACTATGGCTACACCTTC
CSVQGYYGYTF
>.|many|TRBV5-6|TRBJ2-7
TGTGCCAGCAGCTCCGACCCAGGGGCGGGCTACGAGCAGTACTTC
CASSSDPGAGYEQYF
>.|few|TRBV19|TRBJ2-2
TGTGCCAGTAGTACGGGACCATCCACCGGGGAGCTGTTTTTT
CASSTGPSTGELFF
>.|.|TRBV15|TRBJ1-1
TGTGCCACGAATGTCGGGAACACTGAAGCTTTCTTT
CATNVGNTEAFF
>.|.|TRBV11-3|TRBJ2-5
TGTGCCAGAGGGGCAGGGACCGACGGAGAGACCCAGTACTTC
CARGAGTDGETQYF
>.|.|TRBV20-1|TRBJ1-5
TGCAGTGCTAGAGAGCAGCATAATCAGCCCCAGCATTTT
CSAREQHNQPQHF